Here is one T cell receptor beta chain with its context. Antigen: not known. Researchers ran the assay at a deep level. The authors split each subset's genomic DNA evenly across several immunoSEQ plates. Data came from immunoSEQ multiplex PCR; TCRdb stores just in-frame clones and leaves some out. The sample gives roughly 450,000 clones, roughly 78% of which show up once; 10% to 15% is in the top ten. CDR3 length equals 17 residues. Germline V gives CDR1 MNHEY, CDR2 SMNVEV (reference sequence). V shed 5 bases and J 2 bases; nucleotides not matched to a gene: 11. The sample belongs to a study of shared clonotypes between healthy human individuals. Study-wide context: Donors, aged 18 to 49, were a couple of women and a few men.

Points from the study as a whole: Depth of sequencing was expected to influence donor clonotype sharing.

The chain joins TRBV27 to TRBJ2-5; the match to TRBD2 covers 10 bases. The sequencing input was PBMCs. This clonotype was sampled from a middle-aged woman in good health. Some clones in this sample may be carry-over from other donors' samples. For the CDR3, the DNA is TGTGCCAGCAGTATTACGCTAGCGGGAGTCGGGCAAGAGACCCAGTACTTC. It is translated as CASSITLAGVGQETQYF.